The 20 T cell receptor beta chains below all came from one sample that was sequenced in a study of blood T cell repertoires in COVID-19. Some clones are missing from TCRdb's copy, which holds only in-frame ones; the method was immunoSEQ multiplex PCR. The data hold tens of thousands of clones, with more than 80% observed a single time. Sequencing was performed on peripheral blood. Source of these receptors: an elderly man with acute or convalescent COVID-19.

This clone has a handful of counts. V gene TRBV10-3 combines with J gene TRBJ1-2; D is unresolved. CDR1 and CDR2 from the germline V gene are ENHRY and SYGVKD. CDR3 size: 13 residues. Trimming shortened V by 0 bases and J by 6 bases, and 8 bases separated the two germline ends. The CDR3 here is CAISESREDGYTF. The CDR3 DNA is TGTGCCATCAGTGAGTCGAGGGAAGATGGCTACACCTTC.

The chain joins TRBV10-3 to TRBJ2-7, with D tentatively TRBD2 (6 bases). This CDR3 is built from 12 residues. V dropped 8 bases and J dropped 5 bases, with 13 bases sitting between them. Germline V gives CDR1 ENHRY, CDR2 SYGVKD. In DNA, the CDR3 is TGTGCCATCGGAGGGAACGAGGACGAGCAGTACTTC. This codes for CAIGGNEDEQYF.

The chain couples TRBV19 to TRBJ2-2; 9 nucleotides agree with TRBD1. The germline CDR1 and CDR2 sequences are LNHDA and SQIVND (reference sequence). V lost 5 bases, J lost 4 bases, and 5 bases stayed unmatched. This CDR3 contains 15 residues. The CDR3 region is CASSVGQGSTGELFF. For the CDR3, the DNA is TGTGCCAGTAGTGTCGGACAGGGGAGCACCGGGGAGCTGTTTTTT.

This chain joins TRBV2 and TRBJ2-3; D may be TRBD2 (5 bases). The CDR3 has 15 residues. V shed 10 bases and J shed 5 bases, with 22 bases lying between them. In germline, CDR1 is SNHLY, CDR2 FYNNEI. The CDR3 DNA reads as TGTGCCACACACTCGAGGGTTGGTACGGGAGATACGCAGTATTTT. Its protein product is CATHSRVGTGDTQYF.

The genes are TRBV5-1 and TRBJ1-2, with 7 bases aligning to TRBD1. V shed 2 bases, J shed 8 bases, and the junction held 9 bases outside the gene matches. There are 14 residues in the CDR3. The germline V gene encodes CDR1 SGHRS and CDR2 YFSETQ. CDR3 residues: CASSFRDSTTGYTF. The CDR3 DNA reads TGCGCCAGCAGCTTCCGGGACAGTACTACGGGCTACACCTTC.

The chain couples TRBV14 to TRBJ2-3; possible D gene TRBD2, 5 bases. The V and J ends lost 3 bases and 0 bases respectively, with 16 bases between them. This CDR3 is 17 amino acids long. Germline V gives CDR1 SGHDN, CDR2 FVKESK. CDR3 sequence reads: CASSQGQGSFSTDTQYF. The DNA for the CDR3 is TGTGCCAGCAGCCAGGGTCAAGGGAGTTTTAGCACAGATACGCAGTATTTT.

The chain uses TRBV7-7 and TRBJ2-7, with 8 bases matching TRBD2. Germline loops: CDR1 SSHAT, CDR2 FNYEAQ (reference sequence). With 2 bases clipped from V and 3 bases from J, the junction kept 6 bases outside the gene matches. The CDR3 sequence is 15 residues long. In nucleotides, the CDR3 is TGTGCCAGCAGCTTACGGCGGGGGGCGGACTACGAGCAGTACTTC. It codes for CASSLRRGADYEQYF.

The chain couples TRBV28 to TRBJ2-4; D is uncertain. Germline V gives CDR1 MDHEN, CDR2 SYDVKM. The V and J ends lost 7 bases and 0 bases respectively, with 19 bases between them. There are 17 residues in the CDR3. The CDR3 spells CASIPGGRDLAKNIQYF. The DNA for the CDR3 is TGTGCCAGCATTCCGGGTGGTCGTGATCTAGCCAAAAACATTCAGTACTTC.

The rearrangement uses TRBV30 and TRBJ2-7, with D possibly being TRBD1 (6 bases). Per germline, CDR1 GTSNPN and CDR2 SVGIG (reference sequence). V was shortened by 4 bases and J by 7 bases, with 17 bases between the two germline ends. This CDR3 contains 13 residues. The CDR3 loop is CAWTGQMTGEQYF. Here the CDR3 DNA reads TGTGCCTGGACGGGACAAATGACGGGGGAGCAGTACTTC.

The V gene is TRBV2, the J gene TRBJ2-3; 9 bases are shared with TRBD2. The CDR3 sequence is 14 residues long. CDR1 is SNHLY and CDR2 is FYNNEI in the germline V gene. V shed 9 bases, J shed 2 bases, and the junction held 6 bases outside the gene matches. DNA of the CDR3: TGTGCCAGTTTAGCGGGGGTATCCACAGATACGCAGTATTTT. Protein: CASLAGVSTDTQYF. Combining the CDR3 with reference TRBV2 and TRBJ2-3 gives the whole variable domain EPEVTQTPSHQVTQMGQEVILRCVPISNHLYFYWYRQILGQKVEFLVSFYNNEISEKSEIFDDQFSVERPDGSNFTLKIRSTKLEDSAMYFCASLAGVSTDTQYFGPGTRLTVL.

CDR3 sequence reads: CASSTGGQESYEQYF. The CDR3 nucleotides are TGCGCCAGCAGTACGGGGGGACAGGAGTCCTACGAGCAGTACTTC. The chain uses TRBV10-1 and TRBJ2-7; D is possibly TRBD1 (8 bases). This CDR3 has 15 amino acids. Per the germline V gene, CDR1 is WNHNN and CDR2 is SYGVQD (reference sequence). V was trimmed by 5 bases and J by 1 base, leaving 15 bases between them.

This CDR3 reads CASSLMGGPTDTQYF. The CDR3 DNA follows: TGTGCCAGCAGCTTAATGGGAGGGCCGACAGATACGCAGTATTTT. The rearrangement uses TRBV11-3 and TRBJ2-3; TRBD2 matches 7 bases. This CDR3 is built from 15 residues. With V trimmed by 2 bases and J by 3 bases, 5 bases remained unmatched. CDR1 is SGHNT and CDR2 is YENEEA in the germline V gene.

This clone was counted a few times. The chain couples TRBV7-7 to TRBJ1-4, with D possibly matching TRBD1 (6 bases). Germline values: CDR1 SSHAT, CDR2 FNYEAQ (reference sequence). Trimming left V 4 bases short and J 3 bases short, with 9 bases between. The CDR3 has 14 residues. The CDR3 sequence: CASSSGQPNEKLFF. CDR3 nucleotides: TGTGCCAGCAGCTCTGGACAGCCTAATGAAAAACTGTTTTTT.

This rearrangement joins TRBV5-1 to TRBJ2-5; 9 nucleotides agree with TRBD1. Trimming removed 5 bases from V and 3 bases from J; junction bases left unmatched: 8. Germline V gene lookup returns CDR1 SGHRS and CDR2 YFSETQ. The CDR3 has 15 residues. DNA of the CDR3: TGCGCCAGCAGGTCACCGGGACAGGGAAAAGAGACCCAGTACTTC. Protein product: CASRSPGQGKETQYF.

J is TRBJ1-2 and V is TRBV5-1; 8 bases match TRBD1. Trimming removed 3 bases from V and 0 bases from J; junction bases left unmatched: 7. There are 16 residues in the CDR3. The germline V gene encodes CDR1 SGHRS and CDR2 YFSETQ. CDR3 DNA sequence: TGCGCCAGCAGCTACCCGGGACAGGCCACTAACTATGGCTACACCTTC. Amino acid sequence: CASSYPGQATNYGYTF.

The CDR3 loop reads CASSLGQGLYEQYF. CDR3 nucleotide sequence: TGTGCCAGCAGCTTAGGACAGGGTTTATACGAGCAGTACTTC. The chain uses TRBV7-9 and TRBJ2-7; 7 bases match TRBD1. This CDR3 spans 14 amino acids. Germline CDR1 is SEHNR and CDR2 is FQNEAQ (reference sequence). The ends lost 1 base at V and 4 bases at J; junction bases unmatched: 4.

The chain is built from TRBV7-9 and TRBJ1-3; D remains unclear. Germline lookup yields CDR1 SEHNR and CDR2 FQNEAQ (reference sequence). CDR3 length equals 14 residues. Trimming took 2 bases from V and 4 from J, leaving 9 bases between them. The CDR3 DNA reads as TGTGCCAGCAGCTTAAGAGCCGTAGGAAACACCATATATTTT. As protein: CASSLRAVGNTIYF.

V is TRBV4-1 and J is TRBJ2-2; 14 nucleotides agree with TRBD2. Germline V gene lookup returns CDR1 MGHRA and CDR2 YSYEKL. V shed 3 bases and J 4 bases; nucleotides not matched to a gene: 7. This CDR3 contains 18 residues. In nucleotides, the CDR3 is TGCGCCAGCAGCCACGGGACTAGCGGGAGCGCAAGCACCGGGGAGCTGTTTTTT. It specifies CASSHGTSGSASTGELFF.

The chain links TRBV6-5 to TRBJ2-7; 7 bases line up with TRBD2. The germline V gene encodes CDR1 MNHEY and CDR2 SVGAGI. Unmatched junction bases numbered 9, after V lost 3 bases and J lost 4 bases. This CDR3 is built from 15 residues. The CDR3 is CASSYSGFAVYEQYF. Written as DNA, the CDR3 is TGTGCCAGCAGTTATAGCGGGTTTGCTGTTTACGAGCAGTACTTC.

This chain joins TRBV2 and TRBJ2-7, with D tentatively TRBD2 (5 bases). Germline loops: CDR1 SNHLY, CDR2 FYNNEI. The CDR3 has 14 residues. With 6 bases removed from V and 4 bases from J, the gap between germline ends came to 16 bases. DNA of the CDR3: TGTGCCAGCAGGAGGATCTCAACGGGGTACGAGCAGTACTTC. Its protein is CASRRISTGYEQYF.